Shown below are 7 T cell receptor beta chains from a single sample sequenced in a study of chemoradiotherapy in HPV16-positive cancers. TCRdb's table, derived via immunoSEQ multiplex PCR, lists solely in-frame clones and lacks some. Here the sample spans around 16,000 clones, roughly 80% being singletons. The specimen was obtained from a patient who underwent chemoradiotherapy. The receptors come from a human donor with HPV-associated anogenital cancer.

This clone is a singleton in its sample. The V gene is TRBV12-5, the J gene TRBJ1-2; D possibly corresponds to TRBD1 (6 bases). Trimming shortened V by 0 bases and J by 0 bases, and 20 bases separated the two germline ends. CDR1 is LGHNT and CDR2 is FRNRAP in the germline V gene. The CDR3 loop spans 19 amino acids. CDR3 in DNA: TGTGCTAGTGGTTTGGTACCCTTGGACAGTTTCCTGACTAACTATGGCTACACCTTC. The encoded protein is CASGLVPLDSFLTNYGYTF.

V and J are TRBV5-6 and TRBJ1-4; weak D call: TRBD1 (5 bases). From germline, CDR1 is SGHDT and CDR2 YYEEEE. The CDR3 is made up of 14 amino acids. Trimming removed 2 bases from V and 5 bases from J, with 10 bases in between. The CDR3 region is CASSFGAWNEKLFF. DNA of the CDR3: TGTGCCAGCAGCTTTGGGGCGTGGAATGAAAAACTGTTTTTT.

The DNA of the CDR3 is TGTGCCAGCAGCTTGATCCAGGAAAAACTGTTTTTT. Its translation: CASSLIQEKLFF. This rearrangement joins TRBV5-6 to TRBJ1-4; D gene ambiguous. Germline lookup yields CDR1 SGHDT and CDR2 YYEEEE. This CDR3 region has 12 residues. Trimming removed 1 base at V and 8 bases at J, with 6 bases between.

The chain combines TRBV11-3 with TRBJ2-7, with D unresolved. Germline V gives CDR1 SGHNT, CDR2 YENEEA. CDR3 length equals 14 residues. Between the trimmed V and J ends, which lost 3 bases and 2 bases, there was a span of 11 bases. Here the CDR3 DNA reads TGTGCCAGCAGCTTTGGGTACCAGACCTACGAGCAGTACTTC. This sequence encodes CASSFGYQTYEQYF.

This clone was observed a handful of times. This rearrangement joins TRBV9 to TRBJ2-7; D is perhaps TRBD2 (6 bases). Trimming pared 3 bases from V and 2 bases from J, leaving 12 bases between. There are 14 residues in the CDR3. Germline assignment: CDR1 SGDLS and CDR2 YYNGEE. The CDR3 bases are TGTGCCAGCAGCGAGGCGGGGCTTCCCTACGAGCAGTACTTC. Its translation is CASSEAGLPYEQYF.

This clone has only one observation. The chain employs TRBV7-9 and TRBJ2-1, with D possibly TRBD1 on 6 matching bases. Trimming cost V 3 bases and J 5 bases, with 8 bases left between them. CDR3 length: 13 residues. Germline V CDR1 and CDR2: SEHNR, FQNEAQ (reference sequence). The CDR3 region has the DNA TGTGCCAGCAGCTTGACAGGTAACAATGAGCAGTTCTTC. Its translation: CASSLTGNNEQFF.

The chain uses TRBV5-4 and TRBJ2-3, with TRBD2 identical over 7 bases. The CDR3 contains 15 residues. The germline CDR1 and CDR2 sequences are SGHNT and YYREEE (reference sequence). V shed 4 bases and J 5 bases; nucleotides not matched to a gene: 10. This CDR3 is CASSPDGREGDTQYF. The CDR3 region has the DNA TGTGCCAGCAGCCCTGATGGCAGGGAGGGAGATACGCAGTATTTT.